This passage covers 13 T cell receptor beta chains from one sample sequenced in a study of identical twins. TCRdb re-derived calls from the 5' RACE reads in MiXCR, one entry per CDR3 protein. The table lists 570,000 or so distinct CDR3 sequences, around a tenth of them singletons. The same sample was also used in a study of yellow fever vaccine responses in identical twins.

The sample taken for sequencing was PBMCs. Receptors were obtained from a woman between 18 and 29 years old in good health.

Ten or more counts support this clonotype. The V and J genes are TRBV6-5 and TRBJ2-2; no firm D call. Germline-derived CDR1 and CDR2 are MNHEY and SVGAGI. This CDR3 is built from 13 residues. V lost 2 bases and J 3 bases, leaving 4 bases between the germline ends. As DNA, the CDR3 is TGTGCCAGCAGTTACGAGTACACCGGGGAGCTGTTTTTT. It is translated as CASSYEYTGELFF.

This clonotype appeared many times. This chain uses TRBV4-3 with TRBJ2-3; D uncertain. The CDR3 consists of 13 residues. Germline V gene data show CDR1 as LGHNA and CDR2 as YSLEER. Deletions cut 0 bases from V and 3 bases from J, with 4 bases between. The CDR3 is CASSQDRTDTQYF. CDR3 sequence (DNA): TGCGCCAGCAGCCAAGACCGAACAGATACGCAGTATTTT.

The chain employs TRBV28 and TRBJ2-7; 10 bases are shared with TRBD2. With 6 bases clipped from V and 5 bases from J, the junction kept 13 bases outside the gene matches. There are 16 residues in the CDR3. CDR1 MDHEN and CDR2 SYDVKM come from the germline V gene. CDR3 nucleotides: TGTGCCAGCAGCCTGGACCGTACACTAGCGGGAAACGAGCAGTACTTC. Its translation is CASSLDRTLAGNEQYF.

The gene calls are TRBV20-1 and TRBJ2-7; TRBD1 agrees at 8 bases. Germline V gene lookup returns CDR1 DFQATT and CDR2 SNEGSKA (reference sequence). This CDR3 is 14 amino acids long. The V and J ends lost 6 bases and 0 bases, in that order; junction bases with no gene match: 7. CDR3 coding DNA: TGCAGTGCGCCGGACAGGGCCATCTCCTACGAGCAGTACTTC. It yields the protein CSAPDRAISYEQYF.

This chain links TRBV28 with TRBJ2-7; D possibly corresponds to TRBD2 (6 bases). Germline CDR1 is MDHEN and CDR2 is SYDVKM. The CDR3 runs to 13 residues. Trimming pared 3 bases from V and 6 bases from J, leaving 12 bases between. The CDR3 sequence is CASSFKVGSEQYF. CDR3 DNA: TGTGCCAGCAGTTTTAAGGTCGGGAGCGAGCAGTACTTC.

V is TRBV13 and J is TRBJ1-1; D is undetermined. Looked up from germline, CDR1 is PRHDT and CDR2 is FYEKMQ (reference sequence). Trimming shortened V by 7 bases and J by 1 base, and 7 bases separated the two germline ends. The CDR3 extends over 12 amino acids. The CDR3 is CASTRQNTEAFF. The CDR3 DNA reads TGTGCCAGCACGCGGCAGAACACTGAAGCTTTCTTT. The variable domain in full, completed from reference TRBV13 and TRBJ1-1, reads AAGVIQSPRHLIKEKRETATLKCYPIPRHDTVYWYQQGPGQDPQFLISFYEKMQSDKGSIPDRFSAQQFSDYHSELNMSSLELGDSALYFCASTRQNTEAFFGQGTRLTVV.

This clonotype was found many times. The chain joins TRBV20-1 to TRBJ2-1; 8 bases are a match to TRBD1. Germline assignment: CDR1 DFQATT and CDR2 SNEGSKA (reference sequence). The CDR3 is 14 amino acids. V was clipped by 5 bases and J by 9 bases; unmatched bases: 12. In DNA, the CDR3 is TGCAGTGCTGTCGGACAGGGTGTAAGCGGTGAGCAGTTCTTC. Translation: CSAVGQGVSGEQFF.

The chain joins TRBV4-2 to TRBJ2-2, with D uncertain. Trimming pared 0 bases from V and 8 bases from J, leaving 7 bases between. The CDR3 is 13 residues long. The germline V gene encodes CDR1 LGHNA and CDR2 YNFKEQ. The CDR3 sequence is CASSQDTWGELFF. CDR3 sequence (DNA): TGTGCCAGCAGCCAAGATACTTGGGGGGAGCTGTTTTTT.

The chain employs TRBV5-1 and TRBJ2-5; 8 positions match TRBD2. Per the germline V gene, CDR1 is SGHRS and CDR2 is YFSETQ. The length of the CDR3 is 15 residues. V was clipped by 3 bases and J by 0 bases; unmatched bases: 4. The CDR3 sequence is CASSWPGGNQETQYF. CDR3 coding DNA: TGCGCCAGCAGCTGGCCGGGAGGGAACCAAGAGACCCAGTACTTC.

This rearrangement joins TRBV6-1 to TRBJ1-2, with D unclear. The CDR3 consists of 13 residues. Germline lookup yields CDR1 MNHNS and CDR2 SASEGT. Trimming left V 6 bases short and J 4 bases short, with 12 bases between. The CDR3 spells CASSVWVGYGYTF. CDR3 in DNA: TGTGCCAGCAGCGTATGGGTTGGCTATGGCTACACCTTC.

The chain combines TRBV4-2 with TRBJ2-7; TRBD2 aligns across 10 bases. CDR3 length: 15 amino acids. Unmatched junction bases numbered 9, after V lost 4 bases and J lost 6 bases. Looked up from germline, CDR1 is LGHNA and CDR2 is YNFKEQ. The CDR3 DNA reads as TGTGCCAGCAGCCGAGAGCGGGAGGGCCGGCCCGAGCAGTACTTC. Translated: CASSREREGRPEQYF.

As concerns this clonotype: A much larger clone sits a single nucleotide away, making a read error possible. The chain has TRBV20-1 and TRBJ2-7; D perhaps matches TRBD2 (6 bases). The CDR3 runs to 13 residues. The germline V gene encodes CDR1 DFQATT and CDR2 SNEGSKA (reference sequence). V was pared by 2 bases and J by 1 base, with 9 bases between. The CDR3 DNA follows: TGCAGTGCTAGAATGGGGGGTTCCTACGAGCAGTACTTC. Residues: CSARMGGSYEQYF.

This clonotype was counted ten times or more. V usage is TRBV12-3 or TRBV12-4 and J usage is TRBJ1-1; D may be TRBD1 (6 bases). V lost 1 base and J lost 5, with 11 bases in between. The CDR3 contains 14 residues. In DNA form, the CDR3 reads TGTGCCAGCAGTTTAGGGGGGGCGCGAACTGAAGCTTTCTTT. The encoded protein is CASSLGGARTEAFF.